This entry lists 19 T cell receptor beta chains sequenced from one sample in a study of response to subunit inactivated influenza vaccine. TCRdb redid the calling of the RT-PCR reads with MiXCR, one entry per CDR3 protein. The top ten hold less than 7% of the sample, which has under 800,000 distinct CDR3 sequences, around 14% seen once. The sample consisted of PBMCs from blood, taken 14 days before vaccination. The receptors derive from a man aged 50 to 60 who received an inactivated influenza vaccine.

The CDR3 DNA is TGTGCCACCAGTGATCCGGGACTAGCGGAATACAATGAGCAGTTCTTC. Protein sequence: CATSDPGLAEYNEQFF. This chain links TRBV24-1 with TRBJ2-1; 11 bases agree with TRBD2. The CDR3 covers 16 residues. V lost 3 bases and J lost 4; bases outside the gene matches: 4. Germline V gives CDR1 KGHDR, CDR2 SFDVKD.

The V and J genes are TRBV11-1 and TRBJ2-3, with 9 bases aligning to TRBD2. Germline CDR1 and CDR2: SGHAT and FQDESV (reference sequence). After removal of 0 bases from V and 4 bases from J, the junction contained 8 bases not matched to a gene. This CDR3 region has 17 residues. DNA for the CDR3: TGTGCCAGCAGCTTAGCGCTCGCTAGCGGGATGGCAGATACGCAGTATTTT. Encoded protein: CASSLALASGMADTQYF.

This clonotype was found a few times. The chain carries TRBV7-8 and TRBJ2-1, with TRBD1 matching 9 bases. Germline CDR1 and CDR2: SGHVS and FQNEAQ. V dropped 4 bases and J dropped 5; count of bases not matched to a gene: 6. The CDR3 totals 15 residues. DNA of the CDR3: TGTGCCAGCAGCTCGCTGACAGGGGGAAACAATGAGCAGTTCTTC. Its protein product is CASSSLTGGNNEQFF.

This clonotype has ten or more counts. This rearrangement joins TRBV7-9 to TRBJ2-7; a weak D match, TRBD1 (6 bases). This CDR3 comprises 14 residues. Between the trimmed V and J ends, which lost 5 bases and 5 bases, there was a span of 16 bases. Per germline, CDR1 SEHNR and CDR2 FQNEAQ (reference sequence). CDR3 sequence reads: CASSKTGMGDEQYF. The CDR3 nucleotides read TGTGCCAGCAGCAAAACAGGGATGGGAGACGAGCAGTACTTC.

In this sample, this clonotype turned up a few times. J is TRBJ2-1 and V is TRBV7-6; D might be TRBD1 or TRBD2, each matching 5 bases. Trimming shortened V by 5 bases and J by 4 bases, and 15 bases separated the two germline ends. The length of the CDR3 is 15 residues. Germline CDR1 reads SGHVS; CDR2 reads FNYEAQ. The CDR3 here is CASSKGTGNYNEQFF. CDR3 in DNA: TGTGCCAGCAGCAAGGGGACGGGAAATTACAATGAGCAGTTCTTC.

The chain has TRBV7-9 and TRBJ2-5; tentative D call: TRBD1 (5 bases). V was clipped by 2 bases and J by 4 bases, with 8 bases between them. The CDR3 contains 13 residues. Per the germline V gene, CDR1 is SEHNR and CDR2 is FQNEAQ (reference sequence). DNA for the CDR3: TGTGCCAGCAGCTTAAACCAGGGAGAGACCCAGTACTTC. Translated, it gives CASSLNQGETQYF.

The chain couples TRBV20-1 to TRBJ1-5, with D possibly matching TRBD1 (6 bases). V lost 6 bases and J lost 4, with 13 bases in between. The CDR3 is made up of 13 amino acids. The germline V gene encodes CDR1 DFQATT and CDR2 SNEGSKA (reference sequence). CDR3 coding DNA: TGCAGTGCCAACAAACAGGGAAATCAGCCCCAGCATTTT. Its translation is CSANKQGNQPQHF.

CDR3 region: CASRTPSGDSYEQYF. The CDR3 DNA sequence: TGTGCCAGCAGGACCCCATCGGGAGACTCCTACGAGCAGTACTTC. The chain joins TRBV28 to TRBJ2-7, with D perhaps matching TRBD2 (6 bases). With 6 bases removed from V and 0 bases from J, the gap between germline ends came to 15 bases. Germline loops: CDR1 MDHEN, CDR2 SYDVKM. This CDR3 has 15 residues.

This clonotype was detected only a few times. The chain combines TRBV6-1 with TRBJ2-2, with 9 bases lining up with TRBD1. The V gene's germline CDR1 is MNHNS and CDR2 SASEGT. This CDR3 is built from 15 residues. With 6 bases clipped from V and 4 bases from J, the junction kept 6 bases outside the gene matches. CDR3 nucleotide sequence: TGTGCCAGCAGAAAACGACAGGGGGGCACCGGGGAGCTGTTTTTT. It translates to CASRKRQGGTGELFF.

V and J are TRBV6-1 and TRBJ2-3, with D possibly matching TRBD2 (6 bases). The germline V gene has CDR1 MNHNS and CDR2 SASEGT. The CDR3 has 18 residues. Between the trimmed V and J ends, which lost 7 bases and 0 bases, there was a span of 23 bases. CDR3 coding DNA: TGTGCCAGCACTCCCCCATCAGGCGGCGGGGACAGCACAGATACGCAGTATTTT. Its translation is CASTPPSGGGDSTDTQYF.

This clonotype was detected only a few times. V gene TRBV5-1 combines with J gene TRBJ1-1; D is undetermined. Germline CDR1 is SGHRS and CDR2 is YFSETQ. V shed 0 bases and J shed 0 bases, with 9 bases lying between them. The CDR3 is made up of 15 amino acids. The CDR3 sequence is CASSLAGRMNTEAFF. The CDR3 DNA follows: TGCGCCAGCAGCTTGGCGGGGAGGATGAACACTGAAGCTTTCTTT. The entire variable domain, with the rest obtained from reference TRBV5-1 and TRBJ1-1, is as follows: KAGVTQTPRYLIKTRGQQVTLSCSPISGHRSVSWYQQTPGQGLQFLFEYFSETQRNKGNFPGRFSGRQFSNSRSEMNVSTLELGDSALYLCASSLAGRMNTEAFFGQGTRLTVV.

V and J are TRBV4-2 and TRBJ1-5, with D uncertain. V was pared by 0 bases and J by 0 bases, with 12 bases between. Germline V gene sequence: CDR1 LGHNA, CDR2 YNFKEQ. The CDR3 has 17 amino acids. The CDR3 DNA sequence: TGTGCCAGCAGCCAAGAGTTGAGTCGGAATAGCAATCAGCCCCAGCATTTT. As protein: CASSQELSRNSNQPQHF.

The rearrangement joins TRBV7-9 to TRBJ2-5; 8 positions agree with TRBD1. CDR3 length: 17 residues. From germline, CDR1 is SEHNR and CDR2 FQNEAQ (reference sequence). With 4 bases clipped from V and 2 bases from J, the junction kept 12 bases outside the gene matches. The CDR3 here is CASSSIRQGNGQETQYF. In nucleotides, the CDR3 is TGTGCCAGCAGCTCCATTCGACAGGGGAATGGGCAAGAGACCCAGTACTTC.

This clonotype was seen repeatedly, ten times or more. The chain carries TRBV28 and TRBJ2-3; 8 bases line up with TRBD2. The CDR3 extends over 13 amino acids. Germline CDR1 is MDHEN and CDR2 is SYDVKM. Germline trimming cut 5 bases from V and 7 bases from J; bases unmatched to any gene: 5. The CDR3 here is CASSSIAGNTQYF. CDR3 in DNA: TGTGCCAGCAGTAGTATAGCGGGAAATACGCAGTATTTT.

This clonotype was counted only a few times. CDR3 sequence (DNA): TGTGCCAGCTACGCTTTCGGACAGGGGTCCGCAGATACGCAGTATTTT. It is translated as CASYAFGQGSADTQYF. This rearrangement joins TRBV6-2 or TRBV6-3 to TRBJ2-3, with 9 bases fitting TRBD1. The ends lost 8 bases at V and 4 bases at J; junction bases unmatched: 13. Germline V gene lookup returns CDR1 MNHEY and CDR2 SVGEGT. CDR3 length equals 16 residues.

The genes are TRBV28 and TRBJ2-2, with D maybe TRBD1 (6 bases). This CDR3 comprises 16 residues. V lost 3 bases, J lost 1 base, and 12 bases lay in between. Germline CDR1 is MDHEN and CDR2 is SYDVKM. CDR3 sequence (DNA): TGTGCCAGCAGTTTTACCACAGGGTTGAACACCGGGGAGCTGTTTTTT. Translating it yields CASSFTTGLNTGELFF.

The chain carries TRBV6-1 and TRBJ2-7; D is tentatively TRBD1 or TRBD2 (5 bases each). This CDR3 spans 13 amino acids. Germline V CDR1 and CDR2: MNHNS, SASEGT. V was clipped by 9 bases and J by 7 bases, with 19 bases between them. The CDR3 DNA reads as TGTGCCAGTCAAGGGACCGGGTCCCCTGAGCAGTACTTC. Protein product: CASQGTGSPEQYF.

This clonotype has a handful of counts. CDR3 protein: CSARGRTKVGTDTQYF. CDR3 nucleotide sequence: TGCAGTGCTAGGGGGCGGACGAAGGTCGGCACAGATACGCAGTATTTT. J is TRBJ2-3 and V is TRBV20-1; D possibly corresponds to TRBD1 (5 bases). Deletions cut 3 bases from V and 1 base from J, with 17 bases between. CDR3 length: 16 residues. CDR1 and CDR2 from the germline V gene are DFQATT and SNEGSKA (reference sequence).

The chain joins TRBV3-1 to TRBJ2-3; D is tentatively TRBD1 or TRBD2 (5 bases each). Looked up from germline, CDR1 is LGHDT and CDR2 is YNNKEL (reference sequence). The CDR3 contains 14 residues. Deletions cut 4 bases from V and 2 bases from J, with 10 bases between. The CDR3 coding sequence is TGTGCCAGCAGCCCGGGACCATACACAGATACGCAGTATTTT. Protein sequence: CASSPGPYTDTQYF.